One sample yielded the 11 T cell receptor beta chains listed below, sequenced in a study of Graves' ophthalmopathy and Graves' hyperthyroidism. Amplification from RNA transcripts yielded the TCR beta CDR3 regions. First-round RT-PCR employed HTBI primers, with a second-round multiplex PCR after it. TCRdb reprocessed the multiplex PCR reads with MiXCR, giving one entry per CDR3 protein. The profile covers a few hundred thousand distinct CDR3 sequences, with under 25% appearing a single time and roughly 3% taken by the ten largest. The sequencing sample was made of peripheral blood. The receptors come from a young woman with stable Graves' hyperthyroidism.

The table lists this clonotype with many counts. The V gene is TRBV20-1, the J gene TRBJ1-2, with 12 bases fitting TRBD1. V lost 3 bases, J lost 6 bases, and 2 bases stayed unmatched. Per germline, CDR1 DFQATT and CDR2 SNEGSKA (reference sequence). This CDR3 comprises 13 residues. DNA of the CDR3: TGCAGTGCTAGGTGGGACAGGGGGCATGGCTACACCTTC. As protein: CSARWDRGHGYTF.

At least ten counts were recorded for this clonotype. The rearrangement joins TRBV29-1 to TRBJ2-7, with 9 bases aligning to TRBD1. The J segment lost 3 bases and the V segment lost 0 bases, leaving 3 bases of the junction unmatched. Germline CDR1 and CDR2: SQVTM and ANQGSEA. CDR3 length: 14 amino acids. The CDR3 reads CSVEESGQGYEQYF. The CDR3 DNA reads TGCAGCGTTGAAGAGTCGGGACAGGGCTACGAGCAGTACTTC.

The sample holds one count of this clonotype. The CDR3 nucleotides read TGTGCCAGCAGACCCGGGACAGGGGGCATCTATGGCTACACCTTC. Its translation is CASRPGTGGIYGYTF. V and J are TRBV28 and TRBJ1-2; 12 bases are a match to TRBD1. There are 15 residues in the CDR3. V gave up 6 bases and J gave up 4 bases; unmatched junction bases: 6. The germline CDR1 and CDR2 sequences are MDHEN and SYDVKM.

This clonotype was seen many times. The chain recombines TRBV12-3 or TRBV12-4 with TRBJ1-2; possibly TRBD1 for D (5 bases). This CDR3 contains 13 residues. The V and J ends lost 4 bases and 4 bases respectively, with 10 bases between them. CDR3 in DNA: TGTGCCAGCAGTTCCCAGGGCCTCTATGGCTACACCTTC. This translates into CASSSQGLYGYTF.

Only one count was recorded for this clonotype. This chain uses TRBV6-5 with TRBJ1-6; D possibly corresponds to TRBD1 (6 bases). The CDR3 extends over 14 amino acids. V gave up 2 bases and J gave up 8 bases, with 10 bases separating them. Germline values: CDR1 MNHEY, CDR2 SVGAGI. The CDR3 DNA is TGTGCCAGCAGTTACAGGGGGATCGATTCACCCCTCCACTTT. Amino acid sequence: CASSYRGIDSPLHF.

At least ten counts were recorded for this clonotype. The chain couples TRBV9 to TRBJ2-7; 8 positions agree with TRBD1. V was pared by 4 bases and J by 6 bases, with 9 bases of the junction left unmatched. This CDR3 comprises 14 residues. CDR1 SGDLS and CDR2 YYNGEE come from the germline V gene. The DNA of the CDR3 is TGTGCCAGCAGCTTGGGACAGGTTCAAAGCGAGCAGTACTTC. As protein: CASSLGQVQSEQYF.

This clonotype was observed many times. The CDR3, as DNA: TGTGCCAGCACTATCTGGGGGACTGAAGCTTTCTTT. Translation: CASTIWGTEAFF. The chain carries TRBV12-3 or TRBV12-4 and TRBJ1-1, with a possible D match to TRBD1 (5 bases). Trimming removed 7 bases from V and 5 bases from J, with 11 bases in between. This CDR3 contains 12 residues.

This clonotype occurred many times. CDR3 loop: CASSLTANTEAFF. The DNA for the CDR3 is TGTGCCAGCAGTTTGACAGCCAACACTGAAGCTTTCTTT. The chain has TRBV12-3 or TRBV12-4 and TRBJ1-1; TRBD1 might be the D (5 bases). Trimming left V 3 bases short and J 2 bases short, with 7 bases between. The CDR3 extends over 13 amino acids.

The sample holds many counts of this clonotype. The chain has TRBV12-3 or TRBV12-4 and TRBJ1-1; D uncertain. The V and J ends lost 0 bases and 1 base respectively, with 12 bases between them. The CDR3 has 16 amino acids. This CDR3 is CASSLAGRQRNTEAFF. The CDR3 DNA sequence: TGTGCCAGCAGTTTAGCAGGGAGGCAAAGGAACACTGAAGCTTTCTTT.

V and J are TRBV6-1 and TRBJ2-2; either TRBD1 or TRBD2 may fit D (5 bases each). V lost 2 bases, J lost 0 bases, and 13 bases lay in between. CDR1 MNHNS and CDR2 SASEGT come from the germline V gene. This CDR3 has 17 amino acids. CDR3 region: CASSERWGTANTGELFF. Here the CDR3 DNA reads TGTGCCAGCAGTGAAAGGTGGGGGACCGCGAACACCGGGGAGCTGTTTTTT.

This clonotype was observed a handful of times. This chain links TRBV13 with TRBJ1-1, with 8 bases aligning to TRBD1. The CDR3 extends over 13 amino acids. Germline-derived CDR1 and CDR2 are PRHDT and FYEKMQ (reference sequence). Trimming removed 6 bases from V and 5 bases from J; junction bases left unmatched: 5. CDR3 bases: TGTGCCAGCAGGAAAACAGGGGGTACTGAAGCTTTCTTT. Amino acids: CASRKTGGTEAFF.